The 8 T cell receptor beta chains reported below all come from one sample, sequenced in a study of beta chain features in type 1 diabetes. Expressed TCRB transcripts got sequenced, as all isolated RNA was reverse transcribed. TCRdb's copy holds only in-frame clones and misses some; the assay was immunoSEQ multiplex PCR. This table holds almost 350,000 clones, approximately 8.2% found once. Material: central memory CD4+ T cells from blood. All receptors come from a woman younger than 30 in good health.

This chain joins TRBV9 and TRBJ2-1, with D unclear. CDR1 SGDLS and CDR2 YYNGEE come from the germline V gene. The CDR3 contains 14 residues. The ends were cut back, 0 bases at V and 4 bases at J, with 8 bases in the middle. The CDR3 coding sequence is TGTGCCAGCAGCGTAGTCACGGAATACAATGAGCAGTTCTTC. It specifies CASSVVTEYNEQFF.

This CDR3 is CASSLGGGYDTQYF. The CDR3 nucleotides read TGTGCCAGCAGCTTGGGAGGTGGTTACGATACGCAGTATTTT. V usage is TRBV7-3 and J usage is TRBJ2-3, with D possibly TRBD2 on 6 matching bases. Germline loops: CDR1 SGHTA, CDR2 FQGTGA. The CDR3 runs 14 residues. Trimming took 3 bases from V and 6 from J, leaving 13 bases between them.

This clone appeared a few times. The chain recombines TRBV27 with TRBJ1-4; D not resolved. Germline-derived CDR1 and CDR2 are MNHEY and SMNVEV (reference sequence). This CDR3 spans 14 amino acids. V dropped 1 base and J dropped 5 bases, with 8 bases sitting between them. The CDR3 reads CASSLFGRNEKLFF. The CDR3, as DNA: TGTGCCAGCAGTTTATTCGGGCGAAATGAAAAACTGTTTTTT.

This clone has more than one count but fewer than ten. This chain uses TRBV5-4 with TRBJ2-2, with TRBD2 identical over 8 bases. The CDR3 extends over 15 amino acids. Trimming at V came to 1 base and at J to 3 bases, leaving 2 bases not matched to a gene. From germline, CDR1 is SGHNT and CDR2 YYREEE (reference sequence). The CDR3 loop reads CASSLNGRDTGELFF. CDR3 sequence (DNA): TGTGCCAGCAGCTTGAACGGGAGGGACACCGGGGAGCTGTTTTTT.

This clone was detected only a few times. The gene calls are TRBV19 and TRBJ2-5, with 9 bases fitting TRBD1. CDR3 size: 13 residues. Trimming removed 5 bases from V and 8 bases from J; junction bases left unmatched: 6. Germline V lookup: CDR1 LNHDA, CDR2 SQIVND (reference sequence). The CDR3 is CASSAGTGSTQYF. As DNA, the CDR3 is TGTGCCAGTAGTGCCGGGACAGGGTCCACCCAGTACTTC.

The gene calls are TRBV7-9 and TRBJ2-3; 9 bases match TRBD1. V lost 3 bases to trimming and J lost 5 bases; unmatched junction nucleotides: 3. This CDR3 spans 14 amino acids. Germline-derived CDR1 and CDR2 are SEHNR and FQNEAQ (reference sequence). The CDR3 protein is CASSLTGGQDTQYF. The CDR3, as DNA: TGTGCCAGCAGCTTGACAGGGGGACAAGATACGCAGTATTTT. Looking up the rest from reference TRBV7-9 and TRBJ2-3 gives the full variable domain: DTGVSQNPRHKITKRGQNVTFRCDPISEHNRLYWYRQTLGQGPEFLTYFQNEAQLEKSRLLSDRFSAERPKGSFSTLEIQRTEQGDSAMYLCASSLTGGQDTQYFGPGTRLTVL.

This clone was seen only a few times. This chain links TRBV11-2 with TRBJ1-1; D remains ambiguous. V was pared by 1 base and J by 10 bases, with 13 bases between. Germline CDR1 is SGHAT and CDR2 is FQNNGV. The CDR3 loop spans 13 amino acids. In DNA form, the CDR3 reads TGTGCCAGCAGCTTAGGTATAGGCCGGGGAGCTTTCTTT. It specifies CASSLGIGRGAFF.

V gene TRBV7-8 combines with J gene TRBJ2-2, with 11 bases fitting TRBD2. CDR1 is SGHVS, CDR2 FQNEAQ, per germline. The CDR3 covers 17 residues. Germline trimming cut 3 bases from V and 4 bases from J; bases unmatched to any gene: 7. This CDR3 is CASSFKLAGEGTGELFF. The CDR3 nucleotides are TGTGCCAGCAGCTTTAAACTAGCGGGGGAAGGCACCGGGGAGCTGTTTTTT.